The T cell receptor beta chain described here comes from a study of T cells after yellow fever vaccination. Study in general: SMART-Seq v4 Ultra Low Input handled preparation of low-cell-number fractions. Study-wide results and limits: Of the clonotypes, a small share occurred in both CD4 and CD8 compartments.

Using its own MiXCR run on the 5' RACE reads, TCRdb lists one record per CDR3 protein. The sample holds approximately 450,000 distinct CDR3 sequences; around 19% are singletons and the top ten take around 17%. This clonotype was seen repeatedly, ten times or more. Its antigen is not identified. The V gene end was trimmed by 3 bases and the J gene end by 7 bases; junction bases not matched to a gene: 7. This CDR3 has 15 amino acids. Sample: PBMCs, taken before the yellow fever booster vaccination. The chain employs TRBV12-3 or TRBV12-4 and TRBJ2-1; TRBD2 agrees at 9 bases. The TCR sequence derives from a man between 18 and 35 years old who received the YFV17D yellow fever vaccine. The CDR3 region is CASSFAVAGENEQFF. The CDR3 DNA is TGTGCCAGCAGTTTCGCGGTAGCGGGGGAAAATGAGCAGTTCTTC.